This entry is about one T cell receptor beta chain. The antigen is not known. The table came from immunoSEQ multiplex PCR; TCRdb's copy has only in-frame clones and leaves some out. This table holds just under 100,000 clones, more than 70% found once. Specified time point: after dendritic cell vaccination, including at tumor progression/relapse. The record originates from a study of glioma-infiltrating T cells after dendritic cell vaccination. The wider study: Patients had newly diagnosed or recurrent glioblastoma and received dendritic cell vaccines. The vaccine used monocyte-derived dendritic cells pulsed overnight with autologous tumor lysate. At biweekly intervals, patients got three intradermal dendritic cell vaccine injections.

The junction had 6 bases not matched to a gene; V was cut back by 6 bases and J by 7 bases. The CDR3 is 13 amino acids. The germline CDR1 and CDR2 sequences are MRHNA and SNTAGT. Study-wide results and limits: Only a small number of patients had complete blood and tumor samples.

This chain joins TRBV6-4 and TRBJ1-1; 9 bases align to TRBD1. Here the sequenced sample was blood, taken after dendritic cell vaccination. The receptor's source is a human donor with glioblastoma. CDR3 DNA sequence: TGTGCCAGCAGCGGAACAGGGGGCGGTGAAGCTTTCTTT. Translated, it gives CASSGTGGGEAFF.